This TCR beta chain was identified in a study of T cells in Graves' hyperthyroidism and ophthalmopathy. Study in general: Pretreatment peripheral blood was obtained at initial diagnosis. Study-wide findings and caveats: Separating ophthalmopathy from stable hyperthyroidism was achieved by a 13 V-J model.

Researchers took RNA transcripts and amplified the TCR beta CDR3 regions from them. The HTBI primer set served for first-round RT-PCR of the TCR CDR3. TCRdb used MiXCR to reprocess the multiplex PCR reads, holding one entry per CDR3 protein. The sample carries around 250,000 distinct CDR3 sequences, approximately 14% recorded once. The sample holds a few counts of this clonotype. The antigen is unknown. Newly diagnosed hyperthyroidism, duration under 2 months, in patients aged 18 to 65. PBMCs stemmed from over 7.5 ml fresh peripheral blood. The CDR3 covers 16 residues. CDR1 is SEHNR and CDR2 is FQNEAQ in the germline V gene (reference sequence). The V and J ends lost 2 bases and 0 bases respectively, with 13 bases between them.

This TCR came from a woman aged 40 to 50 with Graves' hyperthyroidism that later progressed to Graves' ophthalmopathy. Sequenced input: blood. The V call is TRBV7-9, the J call TRBJ1-2; D perhaps matches TRBD1 (5 bases). The CDR3 protein is CASSLSLTETNYGYTF. In DNA, the CDR3 is TGTGCCAGCAGCTTATCTCTGACAGAGACTAACTATGGCTACACCTTC.